This TCR beta chain came from a study of blood T cells in healthy people across ages. This clonotype has a handful of counts. There were healthy Caucasian individuals from Russia, aged roughly 6 to 90, serving as donors. A second PCR of 7 to 11 cycles used a sample-barcoded 5' primer and a J-beta primer mix. TCRdb called the 5' RACE reads again in MiXCR, with one record for every CDR3 protein. The sample comprises 800,000 or so distinct CDR3 sequences, approximately 25% of which are singletons, and 3% to 4.5% rests with the top ten. Germline CDR1 DFQATT, CDR2 SNEGSKA (reference sequence). J gave up 7 bases and V 5 bases, and 4 bases lay outside the gene matches. The CDR3 loop spans 14 amino acids. The sample was also linked to a second study, of T cells of mothers and their children.

This TCR came from a boy aged 5-17 years in good health. The material sequenced was blood. This chain joins TRBV20-1 and TRBJ2-1; the match to TRBD2 covers 14 bases. The CDR3 nucleotides are TGCAGTGCTCGATGGACTAGCGGGAGGAATGAGCAGTTCTTC. Translated, it gives CSARWTSGRNEQFF.